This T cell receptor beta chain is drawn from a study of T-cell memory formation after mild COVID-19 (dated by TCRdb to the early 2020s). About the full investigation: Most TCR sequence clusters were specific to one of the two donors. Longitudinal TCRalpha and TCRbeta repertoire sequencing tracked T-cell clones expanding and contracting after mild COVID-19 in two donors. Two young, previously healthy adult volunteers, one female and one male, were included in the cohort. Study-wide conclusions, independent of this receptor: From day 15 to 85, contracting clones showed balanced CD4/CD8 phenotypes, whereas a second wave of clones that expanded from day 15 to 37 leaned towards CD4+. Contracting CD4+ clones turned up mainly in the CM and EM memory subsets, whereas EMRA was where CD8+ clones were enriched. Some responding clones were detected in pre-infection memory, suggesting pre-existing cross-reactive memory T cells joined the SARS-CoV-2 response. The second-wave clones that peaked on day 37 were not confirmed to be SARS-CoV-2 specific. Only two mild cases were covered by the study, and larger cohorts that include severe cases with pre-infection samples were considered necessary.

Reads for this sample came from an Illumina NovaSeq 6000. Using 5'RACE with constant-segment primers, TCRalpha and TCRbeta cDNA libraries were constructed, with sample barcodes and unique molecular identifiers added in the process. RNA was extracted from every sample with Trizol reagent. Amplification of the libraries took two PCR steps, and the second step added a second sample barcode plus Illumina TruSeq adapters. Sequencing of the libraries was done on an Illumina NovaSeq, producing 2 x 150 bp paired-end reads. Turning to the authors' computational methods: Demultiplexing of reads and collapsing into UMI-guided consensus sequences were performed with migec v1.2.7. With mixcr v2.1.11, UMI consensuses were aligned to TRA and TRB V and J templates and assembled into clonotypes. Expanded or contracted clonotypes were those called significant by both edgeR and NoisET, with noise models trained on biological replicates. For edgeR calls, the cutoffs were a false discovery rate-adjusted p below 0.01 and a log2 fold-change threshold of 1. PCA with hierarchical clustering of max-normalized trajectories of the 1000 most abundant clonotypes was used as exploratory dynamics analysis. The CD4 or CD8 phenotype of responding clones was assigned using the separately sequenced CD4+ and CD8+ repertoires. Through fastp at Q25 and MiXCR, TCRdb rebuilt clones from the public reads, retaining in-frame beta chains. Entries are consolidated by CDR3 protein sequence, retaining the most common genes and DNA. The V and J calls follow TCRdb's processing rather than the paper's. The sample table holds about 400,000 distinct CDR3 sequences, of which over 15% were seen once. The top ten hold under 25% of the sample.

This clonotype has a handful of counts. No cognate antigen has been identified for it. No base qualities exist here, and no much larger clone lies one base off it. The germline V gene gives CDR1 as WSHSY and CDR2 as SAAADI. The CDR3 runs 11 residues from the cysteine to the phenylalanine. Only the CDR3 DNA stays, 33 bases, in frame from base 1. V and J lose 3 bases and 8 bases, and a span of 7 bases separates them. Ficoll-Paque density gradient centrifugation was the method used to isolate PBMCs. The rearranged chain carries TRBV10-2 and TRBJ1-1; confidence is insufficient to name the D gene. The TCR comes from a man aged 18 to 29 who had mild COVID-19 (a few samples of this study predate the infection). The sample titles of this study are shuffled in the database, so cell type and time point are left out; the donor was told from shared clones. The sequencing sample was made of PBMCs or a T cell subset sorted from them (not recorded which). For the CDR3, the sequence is CASSEGREAFF. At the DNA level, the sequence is TGCGCCAGCAGTGAAGGTAGAGAAGCTTTCTTT.